Listed here are 24 T cell receptor beta chains from one sample, sequenced in a study of identical twins. TCRdb redid the calling of the 5' RACE reads with MiXCR, one entry per CDR3 protein. This table holds hundreds of thousands of distinct CDR3 sequences, approximately 6% found once. The sequenced sample consisted of naive T cells sorted from blood. The receptors here all came from a young man in good health.

The chain joins TRBV3-1 to TRBJ1-2; D gene uncertain. The CDR3 length is 15 residues. The germline V gene encodes CDR1 LGHDT and CDR2 YNNKEL (reference sequence). Trimming stripped 0 bases from V and 0 bases from J, with 8 bases between. This chain's CDR3 is CASSQDPGANYGYTF. CDR3 sequence (DNA): TGTGCCAGCAGCCAAGATCCCGGGGCTAACTATGGCTACACCTTC.

At least ten counts were recorded for this clonotype. The gene calls are TRBV6-1 and TRBJ2-6; D is possibly TRBD2 (5 bases). Per germline, CDR1 MNHNS and CDR2 SASEGT. The CDR3 consists of 16 residues. Trimming took off 6 bases at V and 0 bases at J, with 12 bases between the two ends. As DNA, the CDR3 is TGTGCCAGCAGGAGGGAGAAGAGCTCTGGGGCCAACGTCCTGACTTTC. This encodes CASRREKSSGANVLTF.

The sample holds many counts of this clonotype. The chain joins TRBV15 to TRBJ2-3; D is possibly TRBD2 (5 bases). The V gene lost 8 bases and the J gene lost 9 bases, with 15 bases spanning the gap. Germline assignment: CDR1 LNHNV and CDR2 YYDKDF (reference sequence). The CDR3 has 12 residues. CDR3 bases: TGTGCCACCGATCCGGGAACAAACACGCAGTATTTT. This translates into CATDPGTNTQYF.

This clonotype showed up many times. V gene TRBV10-1 combines with J gene TRBJ1-1, with a tentative D call TRBD1 (6 bases). The germline V gene has CDR1 WNHNN and CDR2 SYGVQD (reference sequence). Trimming removed 8 bases at V and 4 bases at J, with 17 bases between. This CDR3 comprises 14 residues. CDR3 in DNA: TGCGCCAGCCTCTCGGACAGCTCGGCCACTGAAGCTTTCTTT. Translation: CASLSDSSATEAFF.

This clonotype was counted at least ten times. V and J are TRBV29-1 and TRBJ2-5; a possible D gene is TRBD2 (6 bases). The CDR3 is 13 amino acids. The germline CDR1 and CDR2 sequences are SQVTM and ANQGSEA. The V and J ends lost 7 bases and 5 bases respectively, with 17 bases between them. As DNA, the CDR3 is TGCAGCGGTGCCAGGGAGGTAATGGAGACCCAGTACTTC. Its protein product is CSGAREVMETQYF.

The V call is TRBV5-5, the J call TRBJ2-7, with D perhaps assigned TRBD1 or TRBD2 (5 bases each). V lost 1 base and J 4 bases, leaving 12 bases between the germline ends. The germline V gene has CDR1 SGHKS and CDR2 YYEKEE (reference sequence). The CDR3 sequence is 14 residues long. The CDR3 sequence is CASSLIRGQYEQYV. The CDR3 bases are TGTGCCAGCAGCTTGATTCGGGGCCAGTACGAGCAGTACGTC.

V gene TRBV7-9 combines with J gene TRBJ1-1; TRBD1 matches at 7 bases. The CDR3 contains 13 residues. Per the germline V gene, CDR1 is SEHNR and CDR2 is FQNEAQ (reference sequence). Unmatched junction bases numbered 4, after V lost 3 bases and J lost 6 bases. The DNA of the CDR3 is TGTGCCAGCAGCTTGACGACAGGGTCTGAAGCTTTCTTT. Its translation is CASSLTTGSEAFF.

This clonotype appeared a few times. The chain uses TRBV7-9 and TRBJ2-7, with 9 bases matching TRBD2. CDR1 and CDR2 from the germline V gene are SEHNR and FQNEAQ (reference sequence). Trimming cost V 1 base and J 3 bases; bases outside gene matches: 10. The CDR3 consists of 17 residues. This chain's CDR3 is CASSLDQGLADYYEQYF. CDR3 nucleotide sequence: TGTGCCAGCAGCTTAGATCAGGGACTAGCAGACTACTACGAGCAGTACTTC.

This clonotype was observed a few times. The chain combines TRBV19 with TRBJ2-6; D uncertain. The CDR3 length is 14 residues. The germline CDR1 and CDR2 sequences are LNHDA and SQIVND (reference sequence). V was clipped by 8 bases and J by 0 bases, with 8 bases between them. The CDR3: CASVQASGANVLTF. In nucleotides, the CDR3 is TGTGCCAGTGTGCAGGCCTCTGGGGCCAACGTCCTGACTTTC.

CDR3 in DNA: TGTGCCAGCAGCGCCAACAGGGGGCCAGGGAACCAGCCCCAGCATTTT. It specifies CASSANRGPGNQPQHF. The J gene is TRBJ1-5, the V gene TRBV7-8, with 9 bases that match TRBD1. The germline CDR1 and CDR2 sequences are SGHVS and FQNEAQ. Trimming at V came to 5 bases and at J to 7 bases, leaving 12 bases not matched to a gene. CDR3 length: 16 amino acids.

The sample holds many counts of this clonotype. The CDR3 loop is CASSYQGATQYF. CDR3 sequence (DNA): TGTGCCAGCAGCTATCAGGGGGCGACGCAGTATTTT. The chain is built from TRBV12-3 or TRBV12-4 and TRBJ2-3; TRBD1 matches at 8 bases. This CDR3 has 12 amino acids. The trim removed 6 bases at V and 9 bases at J, leaving 5 bases unmatched.

This clonotype was recorded many times. The V call is TRBV20-1, the J call TRBJ2-4; D is unclear. The CDR3 consists of 13 residues. V lost 5 bases and J lost 0, with 8 bases in between. Germline values: CDR1 DFQATT, CDR2 SNEGSKA (reference sequence). The CDR3 DNA is TGCAGTGCTGTGACGGGAGCCAAAAACATTCAGTACTTC. This sequence encodes CSAVTGAKNIQYF.

This clonotype was seen ten or more times. This chain links TRBV6-1 with TRBJ1-1, with D unresolved. The CDR3 sequence is 15 residues long. Germline CDR1 MNHNS, CDR2 SASEGT. V lost 5 bases and J lost 0, with 13 bases in between. The CDR3 coding sequence is TGTGCCAGCAGTCCCCTTATCATTCTGAACACTGAAGCTTTCTTT. Its protein is CASSPLIILNTEAFF.

For the CDR3, the DNA is TGCAGTGCTACTGTAGCGATCCAATACAATGAGCAGTTCTTC. As protein: CSATVAIQYNEQFF. The chain recombines TRBV20-1 with TRBJ2-1, with a possible D match to TRBD2 (5 bases). The CDR3 runs to 14 residues. Trimming stripped 4 bases from V and 4 bases from J, with 14 bases between. Per germline, CDR1 DFQATT and CDR2 SNEGSKA (reference sequence).

The rearrangement joins TRBV5-1 to TRBJ2-7; no firm D call. Trimming removed 0 bases at V and 3 bases at J, with 10 bases between. CDR3 length equals 14 residues. The germline V gene has CDR1 SGHRS and CDR2 YFSETQ. The CDR3 DNA follows: TGCGCCAGCAGCTTGGATGGAACCGACTACGAGCAGTACGTC. It encodes CASSLDGTDYEQYV.

This clonotype was detected many times. This CDR3 is CASKAGLYQPQHF. CDR3 sequence (DNA): TGTGCCAGCAAGGCAGGCCTCTATCAGCCCCAGCATTTT. The chain recombines TRBV6-1 with TRBJ1-5; D gene uncertain. With 7 bases removed from V and 5 bases from J, the gap between germline ends came to 12 bases. CDR1 MNHNS and CDR2 SASEGT come from the germline V gene. The length of the CDR3 is 13 residues.

The gene calls are TRBV15 and TRBJ2-2; D may correspond to TRBD1 or TRBD2 (5 bases each). Per the germline V gene, CDR1 is LNHNV and CDR2 is YYDKDF (reference sequence). Between the trimmed V and J ends, which lost 0 bases and 6 bases, there was a span of 17 bases. This CDR3 contains 17 residues. DNA for the CDR3: TGTGCCACCAGCAGAGATGGGTCGGGGCCCATAGCCGGGGAGCTGTTTTTT. Translation gives CATSRDGSGPIAGELFF.

The rearrangement uses TRBV6-2 or TRBV6-3 and TRBJ2-5, with D perhaps assigned TRBD1 or TRBD2 (5 bases each). V lost 0 bases and J lost 2, with 13 bases in between. Germline V gene lookup returns CDR1 MNHEY and CDR2 SVGEGT. There are 16 residues in the CDR3. The CDR3: CASSYSAGATQETQYF. The CDR3 coding sequence is TGTGCCAGCAGTTACTCTGCCGGGGCGACTCAAGAGACCCAGTACTTC.

The chain recombines TRBV28 with TRBJ2-3; TRBD1 might be the D (6 bases). The CDR3 is 12 amino acids. Germline CDR1 reads MDHEN; CDR2 reads SYDVKM. The V gene lost 11 bases and the J gene lost 1 base, with 10 bases spanning the gap. The chain's CDR3 is CAGQTGTDTQYF. CDR3 DNA sequence: TGTGCCGGACAGACTGGCACAGATACGCAGTATTTT.

This clonotype occurred a few times. The chain combines TRBV7-9 with TRBJ2-2; 8 bases fit TRBD1. This CDR3 comprises 17 residues. V lost 5 bases to trimming and J lost 4 bases; unmatched junction nucleotides: 12. Germline V CDR1 and CDR2: SEHNR, FQNEAQ (reference sequence). As DNA, the CDR3 is TGTGCCAGCAGCCATCCCACCTCCGGGACAGGCACCGGGGAGCTGTTTTTT. The encoded protein is CASSHPTSGTGTGELFF.

In its sample, this clonotype was seen a few times. This CDR3 reads CASSPGASGGTDTQYF. CDR3 DNA: TGTGCCAGCAGTCCCGGGGCTAGCGGAGGCACAGATACGCAGTATTTT. The chain recombines TRBV6-1 with TRBJ2-3, with TRBD2 matching over 7 bases. Germline CDR1 and CDR2: MNHNS and SASEGT. The junction had 9 bases not matched to a gene; V was cut back by 5 bases and J by 1 base. CDR3 length: 16 residues.

V usage is TRBV7-9 and J usage is TRBJ2-2; possibly TRBD2 for D (6 bases). The CDR3 has 16 amino acids. Germline V lookup: CDR1 SEHNR, CDR2 FQNEAQ (reference sequence). Trimming pared 3 bases from V and 1 base from J, leaving 12 bases between. The CDR3 reads CASSLPGLENTGELFF. DNA for the CDR3: TGTGCCAGCAGCTTGCCGGGACTGGAGAACACCGGGGAGCTGTTTTTT.

At least ten counts were recorded for this clonotype. The rearrangement links TRBV28 to TRBJ2-2; D not certain. The V end was cut by 1 base, the J end by 0 bases, with 6 bases between. Germline V gene lookup returns CDR1 MDHEN and CDR2 SYDVKM. The CDR3 length is 15 residues. CDR3 sequence (DNA): TGTGCCAGCAGTTTATCGGTTACGAACACCGGGGAGCTGTTTTTT. Amino acid sequence: CASSLSVTNTGELFF. Full variable domain (outside the CDR3, taken from reference TRBV28 and TRBJ2-2): DVKVTQSSRYLVKRTGEKVFLECVQDMDHENMFWYRQDPGLGLRLIYFSYDVKMKEKGDIPEGYSVSREKKERFSLILESASTNQTSMYLCASSLSVTNTGELFFGEGSRLTVL.

The J gene is TRBJ2-7, the V gene TRBV5-1; 10 bases fit TRBD1. This CDR3 is built from 14 residues. J lost 4 bases, V lost 4 bases, and 5 bases had no gene match. Germline loops: CDR1 SGHRS, CDR2 YFSETQ. The chain's CDR3 is CASSVGDRGYEQYV. The CDR3 nucleotides read TGCGCCAGCAGCGTAGGGGACAGGGGATACGAGCAGTACGTC.